This record concerns one T cell receptor (beta chain) sequence. V gave up 0 bases and J gave up 2 bases; unmatched junction bases: 6. Germline CDR1 reads MGHRA; CDR2 reads YSYEKL. The CDR3 covers 16 residues. This entry belongs to a study of blood T cell repertoires in COVID-19. Study context: The samples span acute and convalescent COVID-19 from the United States, Italy and Spain.

The authors' processing: Scientists estimated how many nucleated cells there were by amplifying reference gene primers. The table came from immunoSEQ multiplex PCR; TCRdb's copy has only in-frame clones and leaves some out. V, J and clone size derive from that table, while D and trimming were established from the DNA sequence. Of approximately 150,000 clones in the sample, 87% are singletons; the top ten hold 6% to 7%. The TCR was taken from a man aged 80 or over with acute or convalescent COVID-19. This chain joins TRBV4-1 and TRBJ2-7, with TRBD1 matching over 8 bases. Sequencing was done on a sample of peripheral blood. The CDR3 nucleotides are TGCGCCAGCAGCCAAGATGTCGGGACAGGAGCCTACGAGCAGTACTTC. It is translated as CASSQDVGTGAYEQYF.